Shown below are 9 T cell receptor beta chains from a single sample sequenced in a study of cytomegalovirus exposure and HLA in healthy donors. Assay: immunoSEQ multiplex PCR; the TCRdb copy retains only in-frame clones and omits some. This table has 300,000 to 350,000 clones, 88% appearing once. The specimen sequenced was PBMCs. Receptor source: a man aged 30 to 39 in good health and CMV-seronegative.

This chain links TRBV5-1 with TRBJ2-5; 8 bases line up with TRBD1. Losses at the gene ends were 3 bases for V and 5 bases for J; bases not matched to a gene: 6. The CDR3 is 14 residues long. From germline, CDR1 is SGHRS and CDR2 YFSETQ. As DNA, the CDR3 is TGCGCCAGCAGCTCTCAGGGGGCGCGGGAGACCCAGTACTTC. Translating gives CASSSQGARETQYF.

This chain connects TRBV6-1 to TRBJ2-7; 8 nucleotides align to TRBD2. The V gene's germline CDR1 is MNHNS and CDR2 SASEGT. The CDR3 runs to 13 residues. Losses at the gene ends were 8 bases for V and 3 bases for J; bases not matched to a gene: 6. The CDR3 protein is CASRRSGGYEQYF. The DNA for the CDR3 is TGTGCCAGCCGGAGGAGCGGGGGCTACGAGCAGTACTTC.

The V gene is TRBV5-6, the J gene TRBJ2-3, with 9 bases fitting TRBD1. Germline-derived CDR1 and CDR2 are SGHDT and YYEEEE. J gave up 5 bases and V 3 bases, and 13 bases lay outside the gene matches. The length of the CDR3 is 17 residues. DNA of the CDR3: TGTGCCAGCAGCTCCACCCGACAGGGGGGTGTTTTAGATACGCAGTATTTT. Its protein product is CASSSTRQGGVLDTQYF. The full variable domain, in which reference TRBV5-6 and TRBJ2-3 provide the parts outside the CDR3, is DAGVTQSPTHLIKTRGQQVTLRCSPKSGHDTVSWYQQALGQGPQFIFQYYEEEERQRGNFPDRFSGHQFPNYSSELNVNALLLGDSALYLCASSSTRQGGVLDTQYFGPGTRLTVL.

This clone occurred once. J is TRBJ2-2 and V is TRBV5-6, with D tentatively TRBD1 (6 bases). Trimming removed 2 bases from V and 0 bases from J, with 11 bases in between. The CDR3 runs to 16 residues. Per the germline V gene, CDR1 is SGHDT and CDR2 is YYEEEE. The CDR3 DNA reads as TGTGCCAGCAGCTTAACAGGGCGGGCGAACACCGGGGAGCTGTTTTTT. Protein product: CASSLTGRANTGELFF.

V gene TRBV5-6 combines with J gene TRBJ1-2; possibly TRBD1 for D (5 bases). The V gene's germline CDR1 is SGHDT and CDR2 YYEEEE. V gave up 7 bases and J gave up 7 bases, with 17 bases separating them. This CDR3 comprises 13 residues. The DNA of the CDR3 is TGTGCCAGCTGTTGGGGGGTGACGGGTGGCTACACCTTC. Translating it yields CASCWGVTGGYTF.

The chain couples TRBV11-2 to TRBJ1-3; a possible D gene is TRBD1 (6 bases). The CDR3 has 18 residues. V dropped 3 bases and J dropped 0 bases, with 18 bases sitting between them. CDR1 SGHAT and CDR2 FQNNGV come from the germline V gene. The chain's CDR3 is CASSFRGAPWNSGNTIYF. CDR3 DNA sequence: TGTGCCAGCAGCTTCCGGGGGGCCCCGTGGAACTCTGGAAACACCATATATTTT.

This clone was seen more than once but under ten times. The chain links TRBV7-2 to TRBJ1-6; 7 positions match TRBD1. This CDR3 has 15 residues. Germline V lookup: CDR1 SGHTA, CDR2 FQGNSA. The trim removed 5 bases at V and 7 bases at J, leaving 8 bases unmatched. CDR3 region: CASSPDRSRNSPLHF. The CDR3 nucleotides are TGTGCCAGCAGCCCGGACAGGAGTCGAAATTCACCCCTCCACTTT. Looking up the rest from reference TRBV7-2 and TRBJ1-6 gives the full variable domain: GAGVSQSPSNKVTEKGKDVELRCDPISGHTALYWYRQSLGQGLEFLIYFQGNSAPDKSGLPSDRFSAERTGGSVSTLTIQRTQQEDSAVYLCASSPDRSRNSPLHFGNGTRLTVT.

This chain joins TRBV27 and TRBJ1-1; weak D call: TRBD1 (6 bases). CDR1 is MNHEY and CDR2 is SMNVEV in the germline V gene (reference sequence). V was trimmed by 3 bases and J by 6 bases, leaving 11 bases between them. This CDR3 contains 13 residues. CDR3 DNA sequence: TGTGCCAGCAGTTTCCCAGGGGTTCCTGAAGCTTTCTTT. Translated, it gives CASSFPGVPEAFF.

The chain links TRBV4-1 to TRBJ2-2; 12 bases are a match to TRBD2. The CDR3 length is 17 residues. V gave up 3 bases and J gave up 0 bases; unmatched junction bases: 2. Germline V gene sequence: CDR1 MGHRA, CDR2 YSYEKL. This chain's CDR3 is CASSQRTSGANTGELFF. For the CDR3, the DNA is TGCGCCAGCAGCCAGAGGACTAGCGGGGCGAACACCGGGGAGCTGTTTTTT.